A selection of T cell receptor beta chains follows, all from one sample in a study of OX40 agonist ivuxolimab in advanced cancers. Measured with immunoSEQ multiplex PCR; TCRdb has only the in-frame clones, and not every one. Of tens of thousands of clones listed, 88% were seen once; the top ten hold roughly 12%. Specimen: CD4+ or CD8+ T cells sorted from blood, collected in a trial of the OX40 agonist ivuxolimab. These TCRs come from an adult with an advanced solid tumor such as melanoma, head and neck, liver or kidney cancer. The CDR3 runs from the conserved cysteine through the conserved F or W. Fields, in order: CDR3 protein, CDR3 DNA, clone size, J gene, D gene, V gene. D genes are given only for firm matches. Expanded clones get a size class; other rows say once, few or many, or leave the size out.

CDR3 protein: CASTGGRTYEQYF; CDR3 DNA: TGTGCCAGCACGGGAGGTAGGACCTACGAGCAGTACTTC; clone size: .; J gene: TRBJ2-7; D gene: TRBD2; V gene: TRBV28
CDR3 protein: CASSFRRVSGGELFF; CDR3 DNA: TGTGCCAGCAGCTTTCGTCGGGTATCCGGCGGGGAGCTGTTTTTT; clone size: .; J gene: TRBJ2-2; D gene: .; V gene: TRBV7-6
CDR3 protein: CVSSLENKNIQYF; CDR3 DNA: TGTGTCAGCAGCTTAGAAAACAAAAACATTCAGTACTTC; clone size: .; J gene: TRBJ2-4; D gene: .; V gene: TRBV7-2
CDR3 protein: CASSWTGALADNEQFF; CDR3 DNA: TGTGCCAGCAGCTGGACAGGGGCACTAGCGGACAATGAGCAGTTCTTC; clone size: few; J gene: TRBJ2-1; D gene: .; V gene: TRBV13
CDR3 protein: CAWSPQGAYGYTF; CDR3 DNA: TGTGCCTGGAGCCCCCAGGGGGCTTATGGCTACACCTTC; clone size: .; J gene: TRBJ1-2; D gene: TRBD1; V gene: TRBV30
CDR3 protein: CASSWDQNQPQHF; CDR3 DNA: TGTGCCAGCAGCTGGGACCAGAATCAGCCCCAGCATTTT; clone size: .; J gene: TRBJ1-5; D gene: .; V gene: TRBV5-4
CDR3 protein: CASSLATSQPQHF; CDR3 DNA: TGTGCCAGCAGCTTAGCGACAAGCCAGCCCCAGCATTTT; clone size: once; J gene: TRBJ1-5; D gene: .; V gene: TRBV7-9
CDR3 protein: CASILGGSAHSPFF; CDR3 DNA: .; clone size: .; J gene: TRBJ2-1; D gene: .; V gene: TRBV6-1
CDR3 protein: CASSLWSRALQETQYF; CDR3 DNA: TGCGCCAGCAGCTTGTGGAGCAGGGCCCTCCAAGAGACCCAGTACTTC; clone size: .; J gene: TRBJ2-5; D gene: .; V gene: TRBV5-1
CDR3 protein: CASSQEYRTGGFREQYF; CDR3 DNA: TGTGCCAGCAGCCAAGAATATAGGACAGGGGGCTTTAGGGAGCAGTACTTC; clone size: .; J gene: TRBJ2-7; D gene: TRBD1; V gene: TRBV4-2
CDR3 protein: CASSPSGTRRGRQYF; CDR3 DNA: TGTGCCAGCTCACCATCTGGGACAAGACGAGGGAGACAGTACTTC; clone size: .; J gene: TRBJ2-7; D gene: .; V gene: TRBV18